These T cell receptor beta chains were read from a single sample in a study of blood T cell repertoires in COVID-19. This table comes from immunoSEQ multiplex PCR, and its TCRdb copy is limited to in-frame clones, with some not included. Of roughly 74,000 clones in the sample, just over 85% are singletons; the top ten hold more than 1.5%. Sequencing was carried out using peripheral blood. Receptor source: a woman of 80 years or more with active or convalescent COVID-19. Each CDR3 is given with its conserved first and last residue. A D gene is named only where the DNA matches it firmly. Clone size, where shown, is once, few, many, or a class for clones that have expanded.

TRBJ1-6 TRBV6-2/TRBV6-3 NA TRBD1 TGTGCCAGCAGTTACGATGGGACAGGGGATTTGTCACCCCTCCACTTT CASSYDGTGDLSPLHF
TRBJ2-7 TRBV7-8 NA NA TGTGCCAGCAGCGGGCGACAGGTCTACGAGCAGTACTTC CASSGRQVYEQYF
TRBJ2-7 TRBV19 NA TRBD1 TGTGCCAGTAGTACCACAGGGGACGCCTACGAGCAGTACTTC CASSTTGDAYEQYF
TRBJ1-1 TRBV7-9 NA NA TGTGCCAGCAGCTTAGCCCAGAACACTGAAGCTTTCTTT CASSLAQNTEAFF
TRBJ2-7 TRBV5-4 NA NA TGTGCCAGCAGCTTGGAAGCCCAAACGGGATCGTACGAGCAGTACTTC CASSLEAQTGSYEQYF
TRBJ2-7 TRBV5-8 NA NA TGTGCCAGCAACCGAGGGGGCAGGGGAGGCCGCGAGCAGTACTTC CASNRGGRGGREQYF
TRBJ2-1 TRBV18 NA TRBD2 TGTGCCAACCGAGCTGCCACTAGCGGGAATTACAATGAGCAGTTCTTC CANRAATSGNYNEQFF
TRBJ2-1 TRBV6-5 NA NA TGTGCCAGCAGTTACAACAGGGTCCATGAGCAGTTCTTC CASSYNRVHEQFF
TRBJ1-5 TRBV5-6 NA NA TGTGCCAGCAGCTTGGCCCGAGGTGCTCAGCCCCAGCATTTT CASSLARGAQPQHF
TRBJ1-1 TRBV4-3 NA NA TGCGCCAGCAGCCAAGACCTTTTCGGGGGTACTGAAGCTTTCTTT CASSQDLFGGTEAFF
TRBJ1-6 TRBV5-1 NA NA TGCGCCAGCAGCTTGGTGTTACGGACAGTTCTTTATAATTCACCCCTCCACTTT CASSLVLRTVLYNSPLHF
TRBJ2-5 TRBV10-3 NA NA TGTGCCATCAGTGAGCCCCCCCCACAAGAGACCCAGTACTTC CAISEPPPQETQYF
TRBJ1-5 TRBV12-3/TRBV12-4 NA NA TGTGCCAGCAGATTCACGGGAGATCAGCCCCAGCATTTT CASRFTGDQPQHF
TRBJ1-2 TRBV2 NA NA TGTGCCAGCAGCCCCCGACAGGACTATGGCTACACCTTC CASSPRQDYGYTF
TRBJ1-2 TRBV14 NA NA TGTGCCAGCAGCCAAGGTCTCGTCCCTATGTACGGCTACACCTTC CASSQGLVPMYGYTF
TRBJ1-2 TRBV18 NA NA TGTGCCAGCTCACCAGGTCAAGGGGATGGCTACACCTTC CASSPGQGDGYTF
TRBJ1-1 TRBV6-5 NA TRBD1 TGTGCCATCCATTCTAAGACAGGGACGTATGAAGCTTTCTTT CAIHSKTGTYEAFF
TRBJ1-3 TRBV7-9 NA TRBD1 TGTGCCAGCAGCGTAACGACAGGGTCTGGAAACACCATATATTTT CASSVTTGSGNTIYF
TRBJ1-1 TRBV11-3 NA NA TGTGCCAGCAGCTTCGGGAACACTGAAGCTTTCTTT CASSFGNTEAFF
TRBJ2-3 TRBV10-3 NA NA TGTGCCATCAGTGATCAGCGGGATACGCAGTATTTT CAISDQRDTQYF
TRBJ1-4 TRBV9 once TRBD1 TGTGCCAGCAGCTTACGACAGGGGGCAGGTGAAAAACTGTTTTTT CASSLRQGAGEKLFF
TRBJ1-1 TRBV5-1 NA NA TGCGCCAGCAGCTTGGGAGCGGGGGCGTACACTGAAGCTTTCTTT CASSLGAGAYTEAFF
TRBJ1-4 TRBV7-6 once NA TGTGCCAGCAGCTTGTTTTCCAGGGGTTCAGGCTTTAATGAAAAACTGTTTTTT CASSLFSRGSGFNEKLFF
TRBJ1-3 TRBV6-2/TRBV6-3 NA TRBD1 TGTGCCAGCAGTTACTCGAAGATGACAGGGAGAAACACCATATATTTT CASSYSKMTGRNTIYF
TRBJ2-7 TRBV27 NA NA TGTGCCAGCGGACTATCTCCCTCCTACGAGCAGTACTTC CASGLSPSYEQYF
TRBJ1-5 TRBV29-1 NA TRBD1 TGCAGCTCGGGACAGGGGGTGGGTCAGCCCCAGCATTTT CSSGQGVGQPQHF
TRBJ2-7 TRBV7-9 few TRBD2 TGTGCCAGCAGCTTAGCGGCTAGCGGGGCACGCGAGCAGTACTTC CASSLAASGAREQYF
TRBJ2-3 TRBV5-1 NA NA TGCGCCAGCAGCTTGCCCGGAGGTACAGATACGCAGTATTTT CASSLPGGTDTQYF
TRBJ2-1 TRBV3-1/TRBV3-2 NA NA TGTGCCAGCAGCCAAGTGAGGAATGAGCAGTTCTTC CASSQVRNEQFF
TRBJ2-7 TRBV11-2 NA TRBD1 TGTGCCAGCAGCTTAGTAGGGACAGGGGCCTACGCCTACGAGCAGTACTTC CASSLVGTGAYAYEQYF
TRBJ2-1 TRBV5-3 once NA TGTGCCAGAAGCTTGGCCTATGAGCAGTTCTTC CARSLAYEQFF
TRBJ2-3 TRBV6-2/TRBV6-3 NA TRBD2 TGTGCCAGCAGTCGGGGACTAGCGGGAGTGGCTACGCAGTATTTT CASSRGLAGVATQYF